This is a list of T cell receptor beta chains from one sample in a study of shared clonotypes between healthy human individuals. Produced via immunoSEQ multiplex PCR; TCRdb's table is partial and in-frame only. The sample yields about 2.3 million clones, more than 80% seen once. Sequencing was done on a sample of naive CD4+ T cells from PBMCs. The receptor source for this set is a man younger than 35 in good health. Some clones in this sample may be carry-over from other donors' samples. CDR3s include the opening cysteine and the closing phenylalanine or tryptophan. Each record gives: J gene, V gene, clone size, D gene, CDR3 DNA, CDR3 protein. The D gene is left open where the match is weak. Clone size is given for some rows only: seen once, a few or many times, or a class if the clone is expanded.

>TRBJ2-1|TRBV28|.|TRBD2
TGTGCCAGCAGGCGACTAGCGGGAGTCCCCTACAATGAGCAGTTCTTC
CASRRLAGVPYNEQFF
>TRBJ2-7|TRBV10-2|.|.
TGCGCCAGCAGTGTGGCAGGAGTCGAGCAGTACTTC
CASSVAGVEQYF
>TRBJ2-1|TRBV7-2|.|TRBD2
TGTGCCAGCAGCTTAGGTAGCGGGAGCTACAATGAGCAGTTCTTC
CASSLGSGSYNEQFF
>TRBJ2-2|TRBV5-4|.|TRBD1
TGTGCCAGCAGCCGACAGGGTCGCCGGGACACCGGGGAGCTGTTTTTT
CASSRQGRRDTGELFF
>TRBJ2-1|TRBV5-1|.|TRBD2
TGCGCCAGCAGCCCACTAGCGGGAGGTGGGTACAATGAGCAGTTCTTC
CASSPLAGGGYNEQFF
>TRBJ1-1|TRBV7-3|.|TRBD1
TGTGCCAGCAGCGGACAGGGAAACACTGAAGCTTTCTTT
CASSGQGNTEAFF
>TRBJ1-1|TRBV18|.|.
TGTGCCAGCTCACCTAAGGACGCTACTGAAGCTTTCTTT
CASSPKDATEAFF
>TRBJ1-1|TRBV10-3|.|.
TGTGCCATCAGTGCACACACGCAAGGCCACACTGAAGCTTTCTTT
CAISAHTQGHTEAFF
>TRBJ2-3|TRBV11-3|.|TRBD2
TGTGCCAGCAGCAGCGGGGGTGGCACAGATACGCAGTATTTT
CASSSGGGTDTQYF
>TRBJ2-7|TRBV5-1|.|TRBD1
TGCGCCAGCAGCTTGTTGGGACAGCCGTCCTCCTACGAGCAGTACTTC
CASSLLGQPSSYEQYF
>TRBJ2-1|TRBV7-2|.|TRBD2
TGTGCCAGCAGCCCGATAGGACTAGCGGGCTCCAATGAGCAGTTCTTC
CASSPIGLAGSNEQFF
>TRBJ2-6|TRBV4-2|few|.
TGTGCCAGCAGCCAGGGAACCTCTGGGGCCAACGTCCTGACTTTC
CASSQGTSGANVLTF
>TRBJ2-7|TRBV5-1|.|TRBD1
TGCGCCAGCAGCCCGGAAGGGACAGGGCTCTACGAGCAGTACTTC
CASSPEGTGLYEQYF
>TRBJ1-1|TRBV28|.|.
TGTGCCACCCTTCGGGTAAGGGCGAGAGGGACTGAAGCTTTCTTT
CATLRVRARGTEAFF
>TRBJ2-4|TRBV21-1|.|.
TGTGCCAGCAGCAAAGGGAGGGGAAGGGCCAAAAACATTCAGTACTTC
CASSKGRGRAKNIQYF
>TRBJ1-1|TRBV7-2|.|TRBD1
TGTGCCAGCAGCCCAAGGACAGGGGCGAACACTGAAGCTTTCTTT
CASSPRTGANTEAFF
>TRBJ2-7|TRBV5-1|.|.
TGCGCCAGCAGTTTAGAGGGGGCCTACGAGCAGTACTTC
CASSLEGAYEQYF
>TRBJ1-2|TRBV28|.|TRBD1
TGTGCCAGCAGTCTCGGACAGGGGCAGGGCTACACCTTC
CASSLGQGQGYTF
>TRBJ2-5|TRBV30|.|.
TGTGCCTGGCGTAGGGGCGCGTACCAAGAGACCCAGTACTTC
CAWRRGAYQETQYF
>TRBJ2-3|TRBV6-6|.|TRBD2
TGTGCCAGCAGTACCGGGACTAGCGGGCTCACAGATACGCAGTATTTT
CASSTGTSGLTDTQYF
>TRBJ2-1|TRBV7-2|.|TRBD2
TGTGCCAGCACCCGAGGAAGCGGGAGGCGCTTAGCGTCCTACAATGAGCAGTTCTTC
CASTRGSGRRLASYNEQFF
>TRBJ2-1|TRBV5-4|.|TRBD2
TGTGCCAGCAGCTTGCCGGGAGGGCCCGGCTCCTACAATGAGCAGTTCTTC
CASSLPGGPGSYNEQFF
>TRBJ1-2|TRBV18|few|.
TGTGCCAGCTCACCGCAGGGTGGCGGCTACACCTTC
CASSPQGGGYTF
>TRBJ2-3|TRBV7-2|.|.
TGTGCCAGCAGCCCGGCAGGGATCGCATATATTACGCAGTATTTT
CASSPAGIAYITQYF
>TRBJ2-1|TRBV11-2|.|TRBD2
TGTGCCAGCAGCGGAGGGACTAGCGCGAGAAATGAGCAGTTCTTC
CASSGGTSARNEQFF
>TRBJ2-3|TRBV11-3|.|.
TGTGCCAGCAGCTTAGATCTTTCCGATACGCAGTATTTT
CASSLDLSDTQYF
>TRBJ2-7|TRBV9|.|.
TGTGCCAGCAGCGTAGGTAGCGGCCAGAGGGTCCACGAGCAGTACTTC
CASSVGSGQRVHEQYF
>TRBJ1-4|TRBV30|.|.
TGTGCCTACAACCGGGACCTAAATGAAAAACTGTTTTTT
CAYNRDLNEKLFF